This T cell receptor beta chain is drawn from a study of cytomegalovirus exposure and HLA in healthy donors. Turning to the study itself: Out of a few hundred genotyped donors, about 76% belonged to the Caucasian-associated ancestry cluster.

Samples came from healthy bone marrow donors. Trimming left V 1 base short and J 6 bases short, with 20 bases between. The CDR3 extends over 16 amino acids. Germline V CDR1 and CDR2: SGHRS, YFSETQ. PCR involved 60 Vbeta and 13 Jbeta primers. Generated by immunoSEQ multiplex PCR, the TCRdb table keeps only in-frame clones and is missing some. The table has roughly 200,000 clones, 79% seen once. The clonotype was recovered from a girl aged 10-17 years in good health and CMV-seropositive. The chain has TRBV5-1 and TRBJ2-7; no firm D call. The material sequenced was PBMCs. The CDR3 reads CASSLIPRGNNGEQYF. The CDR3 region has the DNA TGCGCCAGCAGCTTGATTCCGCGAGGAAACAACGGCGAGCAGTACTTC.